Listed below are T cell receptor beta chains from one sample, sequenced in a study of cytomegalovirus exposure and HLA in healthy donors. Clones were read by immunoSEQ multiplex PCR, and TCRdb kept only the in-frame ones, dropping some. Counted here are fewer than 200,000 clones, over 80% occurring once; the ten biggest clones make up more than 1.5%. The sequencing input was PBMCs. These receptor sequences come from a human donor in good health. Both conserved end residues are part of each CDR3. A D gene is named only where the DNA matches it firmly. Expanded clones get a size class; other rows say once, few or many, or leave the size out.

CDR3: CASSDGQTLAKNIQYF
DNA: TGCGCCAGCAGCGATGGACAAACATTAGCCAAAAACATTCAGTACTTC
size: -
length: 16
J: TRBJ2-4
D: -
V: TRBV5-1

CDR3: CASSTRDRDGYTF
DNA: TGTGCCAGCAGTACTAGGGACAGGGACGGCTACACCTTC
size: -
length: 13
J: TRBJ1-2
D: TRBD1
V: TRBV5-4

CDR3: CASSLSESSYEQYF
DNA: TGCGCCAGCAGCCTAAGTGAGAGCTCCTACGAGCAGTACTTC
size: -
length: 14
J: TRBJ2-7
D: -
V: TRBV4-1

CDR3: CASFCGYNQDSGNTIYF
DNA: TGTGCCAGCTTCTGTGGTTATAACCAGGACTCTGGAAACACCATATATTTT
size: -
length: 17
J: TRBJ1-3
D: -
V: TRBV6-4

CDR3: CASSQESAGGREQYF
DNA: TGTGCCAGCAGCCAAGAATCAGCGGGGGGGCGAGAGCAGTACTTC
size: -
length: 15
J: TRBJ2-7
D: TRBD2
V: TRBV4-2

CDR3: CASSQRGQGYNSPLHF
DNA: TGTGCCAGCAGCCAGAGGGGGCAGGGCTATAATTCACCCCTCCACTTT
size: -
length: 16
J: TRBJ1-6
D: TRBD1
V: TRBV14

CDR3: CSVFVGPSGRGTEAFF
DNA: TGCAGCGTTTTCGTAGGCCCATCGGGCAGGGGGACTGAAGCTTTCTTT
size: -
length: 16
J: TRBJ1-1
D: TRBD1
V: TRBV29-1

CDR3: CASSHGLSEQYF
DNA: TGCGCCAGCAGTCATGGCCTTTCCGAGCAGTACTTC
size: -
length: 12
J: TRBJ2-7
D: -
V: TRBV23-1

CDR3: CASGRGQDNYGYTF
DNA: TGTGCTAGTGGTCGCGGACAGGATAACTATGGCTACACCTTC
size: -
length: 14
J: TRBJ1-2
D: TRBD1
V: TRBV12-5

CDR3: CASSYPGNGGYTF
DNA: TGTGCCAGCAGTTACCCCGGGAACGGAGGCTACACCTTC
size: -
length: 13
J: TRBJ1-2
D: -
V: TRBV6-6

CDR3: CASSLGQGRPQHF
DNA: TGTGCCAGCAGCTTAGGGCAGGGGAGGCCCCAGCATTTT
size: -
length: 13
J: TRBJ1-5
D: -
V: TRBV7-8

CDR3: CASSDRGQGYIGGELFF
DNA: TGTGCCAGCAGCGACAGGGGACAGGGGTATATCGGCGGGGAGCTGTTTTTT
size: -
length: 17
J: TRBJ2-2
D: TRBD1
V: TRBV4-2

CDR3: CASSIDRESIGELFF
DNA: TGTGCCAGTAGTATCGACAGGGAAAGTATCGGGGAGCTGTTTTTT
size: -
length: 15
J: TRBJ2-2
D: TRBD1
V: TRBV19

CDR3: CASSGRGGGLRETQYF
DNA: TGTGCCAGCAGCGGGCGGGGGGGCGGGTTAAGAGAGACCCAGTACTTC
size: -
length: 16
J: TRBJ2-5
D: TRBD2
V: TRBV5-4

CDR3: CASTIIDRVGEQYF
DNA: TGTGCCAGCACCATCATAGACCGGGTAGGCGAGCAGTACTTC
size: -
length: 14
J: TRBJ2-7
D: -
V: TRBV6-1

CDR3: CASRRTATDTQYF
DNA: TGTGCCAGCAGGAGGACAGCCACAGATACGCAGTATTTT
size: -
length: 13
J: TRBJ2-3
D: -
V: TRBV6-5

CDR3: CARSEPGNSGNTIYF
DNA: TGTGCCAGAAGTGAACCAGGGAACTCTGGAAACACCATATATTTT
size: -
length: 15
J: TRBJ1-3
D: -
V: TRBV2

CDR3: CASSSTRGRVETGELFF
DNA: TGTGCCAGCAGCTCTACGAGGGGGCGCGTTGAGACCGGGGAGCTGTTTTTT
size: -
length: 17
J: TRBJ2-2
D: TRBD1
V: TRBV7-8

CDR3: CASSSYRAGANVLTF
DNA: TGTGCCAGCAGCAGCTACAGGGCTGGGGCCAACGTCCTGACTTTC
size: -
length: 15
J: TRBJ2-6
D: -
V: TRBV5-6

CDR3: CASSTYDRVSYEQYF
DNA: TGTGCCAGTAGTACCTATGACAGGGTATCCTACGAGCAGTACTTC
size: -
length: 15
J: TRBJ2-7
D: TRBD1
V: TRBV19

CDR3: CASSYSQGYTEAFF
DNA: TGTGCCAGCAGTTATTCTCAGGGGTACACTGAAGCTTTCTTT
size: -
length: 14
J: TRBJ1-1
D: -
V: TRBV6-5

CDR3: CASSRQGRETQYF
DNA: TGTGCCAGCAGTCGACAGGGGAGAGAGACCCAGTACTTC
size: -
length: 13
J: TRBJ2-5
D: TRBD1
V: TRBV7-2

CDR3: CAIKSGLADSTDTQYF
DNA: TGTGCCATCAAATCGGGGCTAGCGGACAGCACAGATACGCAGTATTTT
size: -
length: 16
J: TRBJ2-3
D: TRBD2
V: TRBV10-3

CDR3: CASRTTGAQETQYF
DNA: TGTGCCAGCAGAACGACAGGGGCCCAAGAGACCCAGTACTTC
size: few
length: 14
J: TRBJ2-5
D: TRBD1
V: TRBV25-1

CDR3: CATSINPTGTEAFF
DNA: TGTGCCACCAGCATTAATCCCACGGGAACTGAAGCTTTCTTT
size: -
length: 14
J: TRBJ1-1
D: -
V: TRBV15

CDR3: CASRDLQGASNQPQHF
DNA: TGCGCCAGCAGGGACCTACAGGGGGCCAGCAATCAGCCCCAGCATTTT
size: -
length: 16
J: TRBJ1-5
D: TRBD1
V: TRBV4-1

CDR3: CASTPDGGRETQYF
DNA: TGTGCCAGCACTCCGGACGGGGGTAGGGAGACCCAGTACTTC
size: -
length: 14
J: TRBJ2-5
D: -
V: TRBV2

CDR3: CASSQDIGLAGGSTQYF
DNA: TGCGCCAGCAGCCAAGATATCGGACTAGCGGGGGGAAGTACGCAGTATTTT
size: -
length: 17
J: TRBJ2-3
D: TRBD2
V: TRBV4-3

CDR3: CASSNRRAGETQYF
DNA: TGTGCCAGCAGTAACAGGCGGGCGGGGGAGACCCAGTACTTC
size: -
length: 14
J: TRBJ2-5
D: -
V: TRBV7-2

CDR3: CASSELADGYTF
DNA: TGTGCCAGCAGTGAGTTAGCAGACGGCTACACCTTC
size: few
length: 12
J: TRBJ1-2
D: -
V: TRBV2

CDR3: CASSQDRGRGYTF
DNA: TGTGCCAGCAGTCAGGACAGGGGAAGAGGCTACACCTTC
size: -
length: 13
J: TRBJ1-2
D: TRBD1
V: TRBV25-1

CDR3: CASSLGQGSYNSPLHF
DNA: TGTGCCAGCAGCTTAGGACAGGGGTCCTATAATTCACCCCTCCACTTT
size: -
length: 16
J: TRBJ1-6
D: TRBD1
V: TRBV7-6

CDR3: CASSARGSGELFF
DNA: TGTGCCAGCAGTGCCAGGGGAAGCGGGGAGCTGTTTTTT
size: -
length: 13
J: TRBJ2-2
D: -
V: TRBV6-1

CDR3: CASSKEPQGPINYGYTF
DNA: TGCGCCAGCAGCAAGGAACCTCAGGGTCCTATTAACTATGGCTACACCTTC
size: -
length: 17
J: TRBJ1-2
D: -
V: TRBV5-1

CDR3: CASSQAHLGGDTEAFF
DNA: TGCGCCAGCAGCCAAGCCCACTTAGGGGGGGACACTGAAGCTTTCTTT
size: -
length: 16
J: TRBJ1-1
D: -
V: TRBV4-1

CDR3: CASSPPDRVTEAFF
DNA: TGTGCCAGCAGCCCACCAGACAGGGTCACTGAAGCTTTCTTT
size: -
length: 14
J: TRBJ1-1
D: TRBD1
V: TRBV5-4

CDR3: CASSLIDNSYEQYF
DNA: TGCGCCAGCAGCTTAATTGACAACTCCTACGAGCAGTACTTC
size: -
length: 14
J: TRBJ2-7
D: -
V: TRBV5-1

CDR3: CASSPLPTGSTEAFF
DNA: TGCGCCAGCAGCCCACTACCCACAGGGTCCACTGAAGCTTTCTTT
size: -
length: 15
J: TRBJ1-1
D: -
V: TRBV4-3

CDR3: CASSVLATNEKLFF
DNA: TGTGCCAGCAGTGTTCTCGCAACTAATGAAAAACTGTTTTTT
size: few
length: 14
J: TRBJ1-4
D: -
V: TRBV2

CDR3: CASSLGTTGRRNYGYTF
DNA: TGTGCCAGCAGCTTAGGGACAACCGGTAGGCGGAACTATGGCTACACCTTC
size: -
length: 17
J: TRBJ1-2
D: -
V: TRBV11-3

CDR3: CASSVQGANYGYTF
DNA: TGTGCCAGTAGTGTACAGGGGGCTAACTATGGCTACACCTTC
size: few
length: 14
J: TRBJ1-2
D: TRBD1
V: TRBV19

CDR3: CASSYSGPGYEQYF
DNA: TGTGCCAGCAGTTACAGCGGGCCCGGCTACGAGCAGTACTTC
size: -
length: 14
J: TRBJ2-7
D: -
V: TRBV2

CDR3: CATSRARGGSNEKLFF
DNA: TGTGCCACCAGCAGGGCCCGGGGGGGGTCTAATGAAAAACTGTTTTTT
size: -
length: 16
J: TRBJ1-4
D: -
V: TRBV15

CDR3: CASSQFRDNEQFF
DNA: TGTGCCAGCAGCCAATTTCGGGACAATGAGCAGTTCTTC
size: -
length: 13
J: TRBJ2-1
D: -
V: TRBV4-2